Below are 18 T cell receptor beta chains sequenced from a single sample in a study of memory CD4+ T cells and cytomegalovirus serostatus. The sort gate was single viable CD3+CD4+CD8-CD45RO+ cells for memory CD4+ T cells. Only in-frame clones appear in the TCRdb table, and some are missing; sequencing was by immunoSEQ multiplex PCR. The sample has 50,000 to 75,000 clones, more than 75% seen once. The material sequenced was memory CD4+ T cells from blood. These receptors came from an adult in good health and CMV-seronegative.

CDR3: CASSGGGVSAGTGPRGNQPQHF. CDR3 in DNA: TGTGCCAGCAGTGGGGGTGGGGTGTCAGCAGGGACGGGGCCTAGAGGCAATCAGCCCCAGCATTTT. J is TRBJ1-5 and V is TRBV2; D might be TRBD1 (5 bases). The CDR3 totals 22 residues. Trimming removed 4 bases from V and 2 bases from J, with 33 bases in between. The V gene's germline CDR1 is SNHLY and CDR2 FYNNEI. Variable domain in full (rest from reference TRBV2 and TRBJ1-5): EPEVTQTPSHQVTQMGQEVILRCVPISNHLYFYWYRQILGQKVEFLVSFYNNEISEKSEIFDDQFSVERPDGSNFTLKIRSTKLEDSAMYFCASSGGGVSAGTGPRGNQPQHFGDGTRLSIL.

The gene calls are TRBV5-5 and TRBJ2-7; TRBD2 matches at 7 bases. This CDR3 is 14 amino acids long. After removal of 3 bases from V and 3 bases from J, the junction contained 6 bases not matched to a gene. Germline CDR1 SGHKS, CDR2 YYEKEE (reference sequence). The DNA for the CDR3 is TGTGCCAGCAGCTCGGCTAGCGGATACTACGAGCAGTACTTC. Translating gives CASSSASGYYEQYF.

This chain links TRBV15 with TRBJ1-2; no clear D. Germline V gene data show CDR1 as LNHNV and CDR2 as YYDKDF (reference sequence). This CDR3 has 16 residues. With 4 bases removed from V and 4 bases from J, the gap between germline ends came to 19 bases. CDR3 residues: CATSNPRLRDGYGYTF. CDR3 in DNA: TGTGCCACCAGCAATCCCCGGCTCCGTGACGGCTATGGCTACACCTTC.

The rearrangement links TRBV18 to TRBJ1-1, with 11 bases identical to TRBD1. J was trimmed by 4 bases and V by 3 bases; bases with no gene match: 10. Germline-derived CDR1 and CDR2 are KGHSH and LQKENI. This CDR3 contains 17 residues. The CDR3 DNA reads TGTGCCAGCTCACCGCAAATTCCGGGACAGGGGGTCACTGAAGCTTTCTTT. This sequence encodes CASSPQIPGQGVTEAFF.

DNA for the CDR3: TGTGCCAGCAGTGGCGGTTACAATGAGCAGTTCTTC. This sequence encodes CASSGGYNEQFF. The J gene is TRBJ2-1, the V gene TRBV6-5; D not resolved. This CDR3 region has 12 residues. The V end lost 5 bases, the J end lost 4 bases, and 6 bases lay between the germline ends. Germline values: CDR1 MNHEY, CDR2 SVGAGI.

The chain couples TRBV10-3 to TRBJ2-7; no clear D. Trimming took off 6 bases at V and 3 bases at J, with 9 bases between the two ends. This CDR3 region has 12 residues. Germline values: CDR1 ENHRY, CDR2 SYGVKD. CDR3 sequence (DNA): TGTGCCATCAGGGATCAGAGCTACGAGCAGTACTTC. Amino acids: CAIRDQSYEQYF.

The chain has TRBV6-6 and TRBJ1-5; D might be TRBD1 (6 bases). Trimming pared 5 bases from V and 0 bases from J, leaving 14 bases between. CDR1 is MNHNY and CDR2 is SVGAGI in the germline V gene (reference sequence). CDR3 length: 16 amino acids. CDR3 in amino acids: CASSTAQGYSNQPQHF. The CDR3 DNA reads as TGTGCCAGCAGTACGGCACAGGGCTATAGCAATCAGCCCCAGCATTTT.

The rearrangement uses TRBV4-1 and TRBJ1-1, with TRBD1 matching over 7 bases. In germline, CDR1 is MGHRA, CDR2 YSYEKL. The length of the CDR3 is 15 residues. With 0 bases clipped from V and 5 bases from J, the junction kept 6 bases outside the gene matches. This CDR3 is CASSQERGLDTEAFF. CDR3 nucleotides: TGCGCCAGCAGCCAAGAGAGGGGGCTTGATACTGAAGCTTTCTTT.

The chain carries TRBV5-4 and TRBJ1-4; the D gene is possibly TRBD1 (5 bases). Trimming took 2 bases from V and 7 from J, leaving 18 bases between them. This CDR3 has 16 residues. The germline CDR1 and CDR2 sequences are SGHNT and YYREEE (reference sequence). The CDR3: CASSFSGGGRAEKLFF. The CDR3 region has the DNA TGTGCCAGCAGCTTTTCCGGGGGGGGAAGGGCTGAAAAACTGTTTTTT. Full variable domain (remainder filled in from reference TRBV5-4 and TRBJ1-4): ETGVTQSPTHLIKTRGQQVTLRCSSQSGHNTVSWYQQALGQGPQFIFQYYREEENGRGNFPPRFSGLQFPNYSSELNVNALELDDSALYLCASSFSGGGRAEKLFFGSGTQLSVL.

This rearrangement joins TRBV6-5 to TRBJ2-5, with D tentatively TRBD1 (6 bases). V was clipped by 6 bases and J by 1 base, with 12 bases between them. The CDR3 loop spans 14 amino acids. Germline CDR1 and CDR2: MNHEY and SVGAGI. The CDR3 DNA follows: TGTGCCAGCAGCCTGTGGGGGCCCCAAGAGACCCAGTACTTC. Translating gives CASSLWGPQETQYF.

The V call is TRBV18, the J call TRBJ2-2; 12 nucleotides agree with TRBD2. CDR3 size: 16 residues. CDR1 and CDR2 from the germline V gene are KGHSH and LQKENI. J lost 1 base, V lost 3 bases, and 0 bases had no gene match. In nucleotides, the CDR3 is TGTGCCAGCTCACCGGGACTAGCGGGGAACACCGGGGAGCTGTTTTTT. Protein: CASSPGLAGNTGELFF.

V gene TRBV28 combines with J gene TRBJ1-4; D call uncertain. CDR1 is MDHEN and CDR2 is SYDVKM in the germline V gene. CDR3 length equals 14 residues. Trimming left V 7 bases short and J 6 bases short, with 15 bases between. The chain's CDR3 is CASKLSDFYEKLFF. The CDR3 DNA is TGTGCCAGCAAACTTAGCGATTTTTATGAAAAACTGTTTTTT. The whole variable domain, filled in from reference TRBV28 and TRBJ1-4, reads DVKVTQSSRYLVKRTGEKVFLECVQDMDHENMFWYRQDPGLGLRLIYFSYDVKMKEKGDIPEGYSVSREKKERFSLILESASTNQTSMYLCASKLSDFYEKLFFGSGTQLSVL.

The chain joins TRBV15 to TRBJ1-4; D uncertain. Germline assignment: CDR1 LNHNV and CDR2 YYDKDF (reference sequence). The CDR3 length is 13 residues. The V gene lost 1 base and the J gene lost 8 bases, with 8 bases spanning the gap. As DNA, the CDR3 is TGTGCCACCAGCAGAGGAGCAGTCGAAAAACTGTTTTTT. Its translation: CATSRGAVEKLFF.

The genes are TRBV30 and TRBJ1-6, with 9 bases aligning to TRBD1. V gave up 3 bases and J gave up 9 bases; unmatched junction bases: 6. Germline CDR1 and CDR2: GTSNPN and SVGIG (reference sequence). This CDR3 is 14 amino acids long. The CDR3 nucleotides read TGTGCCTGGAGCAAGGGACAGGGTGGTTCACCCCTCCACTTT. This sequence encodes CAWSKGQGGSPLHF. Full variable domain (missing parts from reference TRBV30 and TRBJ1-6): SQTIHQWPATLVQPVGSPLSLECTVEGTSNPNLYWYRQAAGRGLQLLFYSVGIGQISSEVPQNLSASRPQDRQFILSSKKLLLSDSGFYLCAWSKGQGGSPLHFGNGTRLTVT.

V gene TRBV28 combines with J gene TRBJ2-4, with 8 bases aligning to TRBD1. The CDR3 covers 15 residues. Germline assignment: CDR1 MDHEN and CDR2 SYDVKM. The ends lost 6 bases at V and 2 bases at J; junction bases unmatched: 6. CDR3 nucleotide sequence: TGTGCCAGCAGCCCAGGGGGCTGGCCCAAAAACATTCAGTACTTC. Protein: CASSPGGWPKNIQYF.

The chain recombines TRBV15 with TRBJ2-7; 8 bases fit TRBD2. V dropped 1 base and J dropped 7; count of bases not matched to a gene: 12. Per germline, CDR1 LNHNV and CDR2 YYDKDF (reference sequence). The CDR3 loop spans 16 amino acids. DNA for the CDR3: TGTGCCACCAGCAGAGTGGGGGGTGGTGGGACTAGAGAGCAGTACTTC. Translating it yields CATSRVGGGGTREQYF.

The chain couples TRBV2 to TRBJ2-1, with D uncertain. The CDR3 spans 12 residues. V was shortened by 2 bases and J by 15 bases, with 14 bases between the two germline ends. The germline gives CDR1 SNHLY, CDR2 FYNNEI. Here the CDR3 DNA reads TGTGCCAGCAGTGAAATAGGTGATTATCCGTTCTTC. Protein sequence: CASSEIGDYPFF.

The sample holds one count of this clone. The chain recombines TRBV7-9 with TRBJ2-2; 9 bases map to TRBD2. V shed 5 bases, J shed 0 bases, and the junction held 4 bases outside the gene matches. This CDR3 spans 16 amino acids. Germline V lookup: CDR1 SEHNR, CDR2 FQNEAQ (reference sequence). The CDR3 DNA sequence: TGTGCCAGCAGCGACAAGCGGGAGGCGAACACCGGGGAGCTGTTTTTT. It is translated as CASSDKREANTGELFF.